This T cell receptor (beta chain) was sequenced in a study of T cells in localized non-small cell lung cancer (dated by TCRdb to 2020 to 2022). For the study in its entirety: T cell repertoires of 236 early-stage NSCLC patients were analyzed, with tumors being compared against uninvolved tumor-adjacent lungs. The cohort comprised approximately 240 treatment-naïve NSCLC patients with resected, localized lung tumors. Of the NSCLC patients, over 120 were male and approximately 100 were female, and the mean age was about 69 years.

Comments on this clone: Its antigen remains undetermined. It has no much larger one-base neighbor in the sample; base qualities were not kept.

Taken from cysteine to phenylalanine, the CDR3 has 15 residues. Only the CDR3 DNA stays, 45 bases, in frame from base 1. Via the germline V gene, CDR1 is SGDLS and CDR2 YYNGEE. Relative to germline, V is 3 bases shorter and J is 5 bases shorter, with 18 bases between their ends. On the study overall, not on this receptor specifically: Since the design was exploratory, TCR variables were selected using unadjusted p-values with no false-discovery rate correction. Of the top 100 tumor clones, a median of roughly 57 were detected in paired uninvolved adjacent lung; over 25 were also among that lung's top 100. Because multi-region tumor sequencing was not performed, intratumor heterogeneity could not be ruled out. Longer overall survival was associated with higher T cell density in blood, whereas shorter survival was associated with higher clonality in adjacent lung. Uninvolved tumor-adjacent lung showed the highest T cell clonality, higher than tumor, which suggests more focused antigenic responses in the uninvolved tumor-adjacent lung.

At diagnosis, peripheral blood, uninvolved tumor-adjacent lung and tumor were collected and stored as a combination of fresh-frozen and FFPE material. Blood samples were analyzed as peripheral blood mononuclear cells for TCR repertoire profiling. The immunoSEQ Assay was used to sequence TCR beta CDR3 regions from DNA. As for the original processing: To compute T cell density, TCR beta template counts were normalized to usable DNA, which was estimated by amplifying housekeeping genes. The preseqR package was used to estimate richness by extrapolating to 400,000 templates for PBMC samples and to 120,000 templates for tissue samples. Clonality was taken to be one minus Pielou's evenness. Differential abundance testing on productive amino-acid clonotypes, with a minimum total count of 5 and an alpha of 0.1, was used to identify tissue-enriched TCRs. The Jaccard Index and the Morisita Overlap Index were used to measure repertoire overlap between compartments. GLIPH grouped TCR beta CDR3s together with public tetramer-defined viral CDR3s, and a viral motif had to include at least three viral sequences and also show V-gene enrichment. TCRdb re-hosts the immuneACCESS table, in-frame sequences only. Its copies lack some clones; in the studies checked, an unresolved V gene accounts for under half of them, and the cause for the rest is not known. V, J and clone size derive from that table, while D and trimming were established from the DNA sequence. Counted in this sample were about 24,000 clones; 70% to 90% of them appeared once. 6% to 6.5% of the sample rests with the top ten.

The material sequenced was PBMCs, taken before any cancer treatment. In this chain, TRBV9 is recombined with TRBJ2-7; perhaps TRBD1 is the D gene, with 6 bases matching. The receptor was isolated from a man between 40 and 70 years old with stage II lung adenocarcinoma. The nucleotide sequence reads as follows: TGTGCCAGCAGCGCATCCGGGACAACCGGGAACGAGCAGTACTTC. The translation is CASSASGTTGNEQYF.